This T cell receptor beta chain is from a study of T cell responses to AZD1222 COVID-19 vaccine. Study conclusions and caveats: Mapped onto spike, vaccine-associated CD4 TCRs spanned it and were dominant at 160-218 and 743-854.

V dropped 6 bases and J dropped 0 bases, with 12 bases sitting between them. The germline V gene encodes CDR1 SNHLY and CDR2 FYNNEI. CDR3 length: 15 amino acids. Libraries were prepared by immunoSEQ multiplex PCR; TCRdb keeps only in-frame clonotypes and omits some of them. The table shows 250,000 to 300,000 clones, with approximately 94% occurring only once. Remarks on this clone: Its matching antigen is unknown.

Source: peripheral blood, taken 28 days after the second AZD1222 dose. The TCR comes from an adult who received the AZD1222 COVID-19 vaccine. This chain connects TRBV2 to TRBJ2-1, with D possibly being TRBD2 (6 bases). The CDR3 sequence: CASRAERASYNEQFF. For the CDR3, the DNA is TGTGCCAGCAGGGCTGAGCGGGCCTCCTACAATGAGCAGTTCTTC.